This T cell receptor (beta chain) is from a study of blood T cell repertoires in COVID-19. Study-wide context: Collection of acute and convalescent COVID-19 samples took place in the United States, Italy and Spain. Sample material is recorded as cDNA or gDNA derived from T cells, B-cell-depleted T cells, or PBMCs.

Authors' methods: Amplification with reference gene primers provided the estimates of nucleated cell counts. Measured with immunoSEQ multiplex PCR; TCRdb has only the in-frame clones, and not every one. V and J calls and clone size are copied from that table; D and trimming were computed from the DNA. The sample has 35,000 to 40,000 clones, approximately 84% seen once. The CDR3 totals 15 residues. V was pared by 2 bases and J by 5 bases, with 8 bases of the junction left unmatched. The germline CDR1 and CDR2 sequences are SGDLS and YYNGEE. This clone was observed a handful of times. The clonotype was recovered from a man older than 75 with active or convalescent COVID-19. The sample taken for sequencing was peripheral blood. The rearrangement joins TRBV9 to TRBJ1-2; 8 bases line up with TRBD1. DNA of the CDR3: TGTGCCAGCAGCGTTTCTGGACAGGGCTTATATGGCTACACCTTC. Its protein is CASSVSGQGLYGYTF.